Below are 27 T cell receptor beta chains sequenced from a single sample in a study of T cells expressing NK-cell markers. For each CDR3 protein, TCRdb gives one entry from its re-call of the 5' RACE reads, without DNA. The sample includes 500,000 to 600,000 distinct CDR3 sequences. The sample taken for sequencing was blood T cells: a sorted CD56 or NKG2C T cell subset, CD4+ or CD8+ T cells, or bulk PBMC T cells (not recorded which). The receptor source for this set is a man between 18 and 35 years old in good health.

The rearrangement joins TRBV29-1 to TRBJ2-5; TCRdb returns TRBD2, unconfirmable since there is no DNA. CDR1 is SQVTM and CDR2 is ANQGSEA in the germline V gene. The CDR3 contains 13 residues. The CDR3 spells CSVPGLAQETQYF.

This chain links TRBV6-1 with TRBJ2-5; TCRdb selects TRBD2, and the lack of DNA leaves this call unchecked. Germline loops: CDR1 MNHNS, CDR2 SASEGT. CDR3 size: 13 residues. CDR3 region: CASSGGGDKTQYF.

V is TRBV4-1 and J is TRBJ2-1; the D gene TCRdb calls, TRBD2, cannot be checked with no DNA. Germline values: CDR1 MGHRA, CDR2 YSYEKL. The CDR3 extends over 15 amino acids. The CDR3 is CASSQEGLAAQEQFF.

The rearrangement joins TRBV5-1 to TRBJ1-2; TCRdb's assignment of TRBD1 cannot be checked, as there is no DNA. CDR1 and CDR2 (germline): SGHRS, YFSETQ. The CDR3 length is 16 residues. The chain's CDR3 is CASSLGRSRVNYGYTF.

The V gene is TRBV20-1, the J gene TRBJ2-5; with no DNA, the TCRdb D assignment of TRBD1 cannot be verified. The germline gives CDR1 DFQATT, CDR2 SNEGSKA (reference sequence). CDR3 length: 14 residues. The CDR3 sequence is CSARDEWPRGTQYF.

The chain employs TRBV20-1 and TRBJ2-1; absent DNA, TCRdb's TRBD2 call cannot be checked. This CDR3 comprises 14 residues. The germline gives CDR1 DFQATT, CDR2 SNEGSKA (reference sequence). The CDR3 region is CSALRDSQNNEQFF.

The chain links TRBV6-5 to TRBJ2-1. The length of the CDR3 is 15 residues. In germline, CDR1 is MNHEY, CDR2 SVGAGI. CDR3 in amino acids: CASSFSTSPDNEQFF.

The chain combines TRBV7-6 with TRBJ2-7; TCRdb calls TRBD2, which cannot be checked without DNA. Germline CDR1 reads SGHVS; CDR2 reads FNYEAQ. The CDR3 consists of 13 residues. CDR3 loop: CASSLTSEYEQYF.

CDR3: CASSLYWGGEETQYF. This chain connects TRBV27 to TRBJ2-5. Germline lookup yields CDR1 MNHEY and CDR2 SMNVEV (reference sequence). The CDR3 extends over 15 amino acids.

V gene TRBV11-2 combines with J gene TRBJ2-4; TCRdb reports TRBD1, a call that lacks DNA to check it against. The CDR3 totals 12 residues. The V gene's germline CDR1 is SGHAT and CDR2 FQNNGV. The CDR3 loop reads CASSLGGQTKYF.

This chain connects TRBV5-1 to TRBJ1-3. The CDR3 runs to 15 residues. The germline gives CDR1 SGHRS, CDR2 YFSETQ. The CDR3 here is CASSLATSSGNTIYF.

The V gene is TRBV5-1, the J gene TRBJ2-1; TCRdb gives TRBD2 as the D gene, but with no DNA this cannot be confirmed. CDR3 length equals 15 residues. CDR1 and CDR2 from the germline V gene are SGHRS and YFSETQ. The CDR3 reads CASSPGLAGVNEQFF.

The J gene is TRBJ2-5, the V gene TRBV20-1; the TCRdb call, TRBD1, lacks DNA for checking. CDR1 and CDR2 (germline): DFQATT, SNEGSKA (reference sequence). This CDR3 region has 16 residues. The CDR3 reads CSAQGAMGGLTETQYF.

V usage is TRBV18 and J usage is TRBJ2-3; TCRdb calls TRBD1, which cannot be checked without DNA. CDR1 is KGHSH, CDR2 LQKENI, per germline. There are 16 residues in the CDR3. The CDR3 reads CASSPGQGTRGGTQYF.

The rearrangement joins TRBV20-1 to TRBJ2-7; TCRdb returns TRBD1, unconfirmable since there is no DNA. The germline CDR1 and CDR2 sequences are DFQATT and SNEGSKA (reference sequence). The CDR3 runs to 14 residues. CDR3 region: CSARGRPGSYEQYF.

CDR3 sequence: CASSPGTVVGEQFF. This chain joins TRBV27 and TRBJ2-1; TCRdb picks TRBD1, but there is no DNA to check that call. From germline, CDR1 is MNHEY and CDR2 SMNVEV (reference sequence). The CDR3 spans 14 residues.

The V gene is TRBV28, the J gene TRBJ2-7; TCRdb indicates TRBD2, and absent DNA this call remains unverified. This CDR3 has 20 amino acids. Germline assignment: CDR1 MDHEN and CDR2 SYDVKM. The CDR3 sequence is CASSLYPPWTSGNHSTEQYF.

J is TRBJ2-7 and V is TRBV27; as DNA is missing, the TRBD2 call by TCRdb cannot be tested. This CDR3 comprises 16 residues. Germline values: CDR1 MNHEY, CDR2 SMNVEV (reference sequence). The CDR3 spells CASSLRGLAGNYEQYF.

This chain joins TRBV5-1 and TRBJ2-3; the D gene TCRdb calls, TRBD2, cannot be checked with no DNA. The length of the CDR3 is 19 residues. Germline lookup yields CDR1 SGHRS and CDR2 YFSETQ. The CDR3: CASSLVASGRARETDTQYF.

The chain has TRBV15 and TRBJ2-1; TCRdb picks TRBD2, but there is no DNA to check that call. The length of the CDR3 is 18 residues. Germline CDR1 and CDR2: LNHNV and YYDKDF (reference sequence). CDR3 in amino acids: CATSRFLGGSISYNEQFF.

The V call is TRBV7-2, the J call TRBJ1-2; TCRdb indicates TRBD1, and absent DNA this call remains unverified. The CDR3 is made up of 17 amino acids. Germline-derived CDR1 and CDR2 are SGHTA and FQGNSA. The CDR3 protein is CASSYGGAGQGNYGYTF.

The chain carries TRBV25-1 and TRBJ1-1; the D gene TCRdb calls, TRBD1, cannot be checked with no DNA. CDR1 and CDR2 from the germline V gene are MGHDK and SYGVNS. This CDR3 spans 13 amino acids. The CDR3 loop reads CASSEPGHLEAFF.

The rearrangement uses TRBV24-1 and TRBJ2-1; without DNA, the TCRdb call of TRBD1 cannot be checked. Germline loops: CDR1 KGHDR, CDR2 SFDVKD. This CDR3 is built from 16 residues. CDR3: CATSDSGTGFSDEQFF.

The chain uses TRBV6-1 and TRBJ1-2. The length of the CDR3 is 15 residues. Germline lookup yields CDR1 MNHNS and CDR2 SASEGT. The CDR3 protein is CASSASGRIADGYTF.

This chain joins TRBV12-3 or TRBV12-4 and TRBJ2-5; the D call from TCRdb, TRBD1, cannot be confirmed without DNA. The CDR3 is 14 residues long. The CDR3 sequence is CASLPTGREETQYF.

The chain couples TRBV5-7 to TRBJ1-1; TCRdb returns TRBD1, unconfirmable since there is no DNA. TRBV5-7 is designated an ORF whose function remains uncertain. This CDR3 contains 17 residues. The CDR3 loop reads CASSLEGDSNPDTEAFF.

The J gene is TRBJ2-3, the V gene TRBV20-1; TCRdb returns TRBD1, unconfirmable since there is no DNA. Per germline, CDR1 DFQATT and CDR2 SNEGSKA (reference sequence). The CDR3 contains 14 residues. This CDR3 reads CSAGGTGSLDTQYF.